Following are 19 T cell receptor beta chains from one sample sequenced in a study of beta chain features in type 1 diabetes. Expressed TCRB transcripts were sequenced because the entire RNA isolate underwent reverse transcription. This table comes from immunoSEQ multiplex PCR, and its TCRdb copy is limited to in-frame clones, with some not included. This sample has fewer than 25,000 clones, with roughly 66% found just once. General observations from the study: In every one of the four CD4+ subsets, TCRB CDR3s were moderately but significantly shorter in Type 1 diabetes patients.

For these receptors, no antigen is known. The sequencing sample was made of Tregs from blood. These receptors were taken from a man between 18 and 29 years old with type 1 diabetes.

Judged by abundance, this clone is large. CDR3 protein: CASGPETGTEATDTQYF. The CDR3 DNA reads as TGTGCTAGTGGTCCCGAAACCGGGACTGAAGCCACAGATACGCAGTATTTT. The chain uses TRBV12-5 and TRBJ2-3; D is perhaps TRBD2 (6 bases). The germline CDR1 and CDR2 sequences are LGHNT and FRNRAP. The CDR3 has 17 residues. Trimming stripped 5 bases from V and 2 bases from J, with 20 bases between.

This chain joins TRBV7-2 and TRBJ1-2; 7 nucleotides agree with TRBD1. There are 14 residues in the CDR3. Looked up from germline, CDR1 is SGHTA and CDR2 is FQGNSA. The trim removed 5 bases at V and 3 bases at J, leaving 6 bases unmatched. The CDR3 nucleotides read TGTGCCAGCAGCCCGACAGGGTCCTACTATGGCTACACCTTC. This gives the protein CASSPTGSYYGYTF.

The chain recombines TRBV21-1 with TRBJ2-4; the table calls TRBD1, which could not be checked here. TRBV21-1 is a pseudogene. CDR3 size: 18 residues. This CDR3 is CARAGTGFPKLAKNIQYF. The CDR3 region has the DNA TGTGCCAGAGCCGGGACAGGGTTTCCTAAGCTAGCCAAAAACATTCAGTACTTC.

The V gene is TRBV7-9, the J gene TRBJ2-5; D is perhaps TRBD1 (5 bases). The CDR3 loop spans 14 amino acids. The germline gives CDR1 SEHNR, CDR2 FQNEAQ (reference sequence). V lost 8 bases to trimming and J lost 4 bases, with 17 bases between them. The DNA for the CDR3 is TGTGCCAGCTTGGGTCCCTTGGGGCCAGAGACCCAGTACTTC. This translates into CASLGPLGPETQYF.

This sequence joins TRBV7-2 and TRBJ2-7, with a tentative D call TRBD1 (6 bases). Trimming pared 5 bases from V and 3 bases from J, leaving 17 bases between. The germline CDR1 and CDR2 sequences are SGHTA and FQGNSA. The CDR3 has 15 residues. CDR3 residues: CASSPRQVLIYEQYF. CDR3 in DNA: TGTGCCAGCAGCCCCAGACAGGTTTTAATCTACGAGCAGTACTTC. The complete variable domain, with remaining parts taken from reference TRBV7-2 and TRBJ2-7, reads GAGVSQSPSNKVTEKGKDVELRCDPISGHTALYWYRQSLGQGLEFLIYFQGNSAPDKSGLPSDRFSAERTGGSVSTLTIQRTQQEDSAVYLCASSPRQVLIYEQYFGPGTRLTVT.

This clone was counted between two and nine times. The rearrangement uses TRBV6-6 and TRBJ2-1; D is perhaps TRBD2 (6 bases). CDR3 length equals 15 residues. The germline V gene encodes CDR1 MNHNY and CDR2 SVGAGI (reference sequence). Trimming pared 2 bases from V and 4 bases from J, leaving 12 bases between. Here the CDR3 reads CASSYGDFIYNEQFF. Written as DNA, the CDR3 is TGTGCCAGCAGTTACGGGGACTTCATATACAATGAGCAGTTCTTC.

CDR3 coding DNA: TGTGCCAGTAGTAGACCCCGACAGGGGGTGTACGAGCAGTACTTC. Its translation: CASSRPRQGVYEQYF. The rearrangement joins TRBV19 to TRBJ2-7; TRBD1 aligns across 9 bases. J lost 4 bases, V lost 4 bases, and 8 bases had no gene match. The length of the CDR3 is 15 residues. Looked up from germline, CDR1 is LNHDA and CDR2 is SQIVND (reference sequence).

A word on this clone: Other nucleotide sequences from this sample produce the same CDR3. CDR3 coding DNA: TGTGCCAGCTCACCCCCAGGGGAAAGGGACACTGAAGCTTTCTTT. It specifies CASSPPGERDTEAFF. The genes are TRBV18 and TRBJ1-1, with D tentatively TRBD1 (6 bases). Between the trimmed V and J ends, which lost 3 bases and 3 bases, there was a span of 14 bases. Germline lookup yields CDR1 KGHSH and CDR2 LQKENI. The CDR3 sequence is 15 residues long.

V and J are TRBV30 and TRBJ2-1; D is unclear. The CDR3 has 12 residues. CDR1 and CDR2 from the germline V gene are GTSNPN and SVGIG (reference sequence). V was pared by 0 bases and J by 6 bases, with 6 bases between. CDR3 sequence: CAWSVHLNEQFF. DNA for the CDR3: TGTGCCTGGAGTGTACATCTCAATGAGCAGTTCTTC.

In its sample, this clone was seen a few times. The V and J genes are TRBV7-2 and TRBJ2-3; TRBD2 aligns across 8 bases. Germline trimming cut 5 bases from V and 1 base from J; bases unmatched to any gene: 5. Per the germline V gene, CDR1 is SGHTA and CDR2 is FQGNSA. This CDR3 comprises 15 residues. The CDR3 region is CASSRGGARTDTQYF. The DNA for the CDR3 is TGTGCCAGCAGCCGGGGGGGGGCCCGCACAGATACGCAGTATTTT. Full variable domain (remainder filled in from reference TRBV7-2 and TRBJ2-3): GAGVSQSPSNKVTEKGKDVELRCDPISGHTALYWYRQSLGQGLEFLIYFQGNSAPDKSGLPSDRFSAERTGGSVSTLTIQRTQQEDSAVYLCASSRGGARTDTQYFGPGTRLTVL.

This chain links TRBV19 with TRBJ1-2, with D maybe TRBD1 (5 bases). The V end lost 6 bases, the J end lost 3 bases, and 11 bases lay between the germline ends. Per the germline V gene, CDR1 is LNHDA and CDR2 is SQIVND (reference sequence). The CDR3 runs to 13 residues. The CDR3 here is CASRPPGYYGYTF. The CDR3 DNA is TGTGCCAGTAGGCCCCCAGGGTACTATGGCTACACCTTC.

The chain combines TRBV7-2 with TRBJ2-5; 8 bases fit TRBD2. The V and J ends lost 4 bases and 5 bases, in that order; junction bases with no gene match: 21. The CDR3 totals 19 residues. Germline lookup yields CDR1 SGHTA and CDR2 FQGNSA. The CDR3 region has the DNA TGTGCCAGCAGCTCACGCTGGCATGAACTAGCGGAGGGTGGCGAGACCCAGTACTTC. Its protein is CASSSRWHELAEGGETQYF.

The gene calls are TRBV5-5 and TRBJ1-6, with 7 bases matching TRBD1. This CDR3 has 12 amino acids. CDR1 and CDR2 from the germline V gene are SGHKS and YYEKEE (reference sequence). The junction had 8 bases not matched to a gene; V was cut back by 3 bases and J by 17 bases. CDR3 sequence reads: CASSYRGGDVHF. In DNA form, the CDR3 reads TGTGCCAGCAGCTACAGGGGAGGAGACGTCCACTTT.

The rearrangement joins TRBV19 to TRBJ1-5; TRBD1 aligns across 9 bases. This CDR3 region has 16 residues. Germline V gene lookup returns CDR1 LNHDA and CDR2 SQIVND (reference sequence). V was clipped by 4 bases and J by 5 bases; unmatched bases: 9. CDR3 DNA: TGTGCCAGTAGTACCCTACAGGGGGCCCTATATCAGCCCCAGCATTTT. Translated: CASSTLQGALYQPQHF.

This chain connects TRBV29-1 to TRBJ2-2, with D possibly TRBD1 on 5 matching bases. The V and J ends lost 5 bases and 5 bases respectively, with 9 bases between them. CDR1 is SQVTM, CDR2 ANQGSEA, per germline. The CDR3 totals 12 residues. This CDR3 is CSVFKGTGELFF. The DNA for the CDR3 is TGCAGCGTTTTCAAGGGGACCGGGGAGCTGTTTTTT.

The chain joins TRBV2 to TRBJ1-2; no clear D gene. CDR1 is SNHLY and CDR2 is FYNNEI in the germline V gene. This CDR3 is 14 amino acids long. Trimming cost V 6 bases and J 2 bases, with 13 bases left between them. The DNA of the CDR3 is TGTGCCAGCAGGCCCCGGGTAACAAACTATGGCTACACCTTC. Translated, it gives CASRPRVTNYGYTF.

J is TRBJ2-5 and V is TRBV7-2; 10 nucleotides align to TRBD1. The CDR3 runs to 17 residues. Germline CDR1 and CDR2: SGHTA and FQGNSA. Trimming at V came to 5 bases and at J to 5 bases, leaving 14 bases not matched to a gene. The CDR3 region is CASSPSPPGQGMETQYF. Here the CDR3 DNA reads TGTGCCAGCAGCCCCTCCCCACCGGGACAGGGGATGGAGACCCAGTACTTC.

This clone was found a few times. The gene calls are TRBV6-1 and TRBJ2-7; possible D gene TRBD2, 7 bases. The CDR3 is made up of 13 amino acids. V was cut by 6 bases and J by 4 bases, with 13 bases left in between. Germline V CDR1 and CDR2: MNHNS, SASEGT. This CDR3 reads CASRKGGLYEQYF. The CDR3 coding sequence is TGTGCCAGCAGGAAGGGGGGGCTTTACGAGCAGTACTTC.

The chain links TRBV5-5 to TRBJ2-1; 7 nucleotides agree with TRBD2. CDR1 and CDR2 from the germline V gene are SGHKS and YYEKEE (reference sequence). The CDR3 consists of 17 residues. After removal of 0 bases from V and 8 bases from J, the junction contained 14 bases not matched to a gene. The CDR3 DNA sequence: TGTGCCAGCAGCTTGGGAGGCCCTAGCGGATTACGCTATGAGCAGTTCTTC. Its protein product is CASSLGGPSGLRYEQFF.